The rows below give T cell receptor beta chains drawn from one sample of a study of CD8 T cells in Susac syndrome. Each CDR3 protein is one row after TCRdb ran MiXCR on the immunoSEQ multiplex PCR reads. The sample lists 150,000 to 200,000 distinct CDR3 sequences; about 95% were seen once. The sample was CD8+ T cells from PBMCs. These receptors all stem from a human donor with multiple sclerosis. Both conserved end residues are part of each CDR3. D genes are given only for firm matches. Clone size is not always given. Where it is, it says once, few, many or a class for expanded clones.

TRBV7-9,once,TRBJ2-1,TRBD2,CASSAIEGFLAGDNEQFF,TGTGCCAGCAGCGCCATTGAGGGGTTTCTAGCGGGAGACAATGAGCAGTTCTTC
TRBV14,-,TRBJ1-2,-,CASSQDTKLFWSGYTF,TGTGCCAGCAGCCAAGACACCAAACTATTTTGGAGTGGCTACACCTTC
TRBV21-1,-,TRBJ2-1,-,CASSIGANEQFF,TGTGCCAGCAGCATAGGAGCGAATGAGCAGTTCTTC
TRBV12-3/TRBV12-4,-,TRBJ2-7,-,CASSLVTGYEQYF,TGTGCCAGCAGTTTAGTTACCGGCTACGAGCAGTACTTC
TRBV7-9,-,TRBJ1-2,-,CASSSSTQPGAYGYTF,TGTGCCAGCAGCTCCTCAACCCAACCGGGGGCTTATGGCTACACCTTC
TRBV7-9,-,TRBJ1-2,-,CASSAPLGAGYGYTF,TGTGCCAGCAGCGCACCGCTGGGAGCGGGCTATGGCTACACCTTC
TRBV15,-,TRBJ2-1,TRBD2,CATSDRLAGADNEQFF,TGTGCCACCAGCGACCGACTAGCGGGAGCGGACAATGAGCAGTTCTTC
TRBV3-1,-,TRBJ2-2,TRBD1,CASSPHRGPVTGELFF,TGTGCCAGCAGCCCCCACAGGGGACCGGTCACCGGGGAGCTGTTTTTT
TRBV9,-,TRBJ2-7,-,CASSVRGALGSNEQYF,TGTGCCAGCAGCGTGAGAGGCGCGCTGGGAAGCAACGAGCAGTACTTC
TRBV6-6,-,TRBJ1-1,-,CASSPLAQGNTEAFF,TGTGCCAGCAGTCCCTTGGCACAGGGGAACACTGAAGCTTTCTTT
TRBV6-1,-,TRBJ2-1,TRBD2,CASSERRETLLGLSNEQFF,TGTGCCAGCAGTGAAAGGCGGGAGACTCTCCTGGGACTCTCCAATGAGCAGTTCTTC
TRBV13,-,TRBJ1-1,TRBD1,CASSLAGGSGTEAFF,TGTGCCAGCAGCTTAGCAGGGGGCTCGGGCACTGAAGCTTTCTTT
TRBV9,-,TRBJ2-7,TRBD2,CASSANPSGTYYEQYF,TGTGCCAGCAGCGCCAACCCTAGCGGAACGTACTACGAGCAGTACTTC
TRBV18,-,TRBJ2-2,-,CASSPTMTTVGTGELFF,TGTGCCAGCTCACCCACTATGACAACCGTGGGCACCGGGGAGCTGTTTTTT
TRBV5-4,-,TRBJ2-7,-,CASSLALWDRHEQYF,TGTGCCAGCAGCTTGGCCCTGTGGGACCGCCACGAGCAGTACTTC
TRBV2,-,TRBJ2-7,-,CASSGFPGHLTPYEQYF,TGTGCCAGCAGTGGCTTCCCGGGACACCTCACGCCTTACGAGCAGTACTTC
TRBV15,-,TRBJ1-1,-,CATSRPGTLNTEAFF,TGTGCCACCAGCAGGCCCGGGACCTTGAACACTGAAGCTTTCTTT
TRBV5-4,few,TRBJ2-2,-,CASSYTLRQFNTGELFF,TGTGCCAGCAGCTATACCCTGAGACAGTTCAACACCGGGGAGCTGTTTTTT
TRBV11-2,-,TRBJ2-1,TRBD2,CASSWGLAAPEQFF,TGTGCCAGCAGCTGGGGACTAGCGGCCCCTGAGCAGTTCTTC
TRBV28,-,TRBJ2-7,TRBD2,CASSLRAGGLYEQYF,TGTGCCAGCAGTTTACGGGCGGGAGGGCTCTACGAGCAGTACTTC
TRBV29-1,-,TRBJ1-2,TRBD1,CSVSAGTGYGYTF,TGCAGCGTTTCGGCAGGGACAGGCTATGGCTACACCTTC
TRBV30,-,TRBJ1-5,TRBD1,CAWEPGQGAQPQHF,TGTGCCTGGGAACCGGGACAGGGGGCTCAGCCCCAGCATTTT
TRBV9,-,TRBJ1-1,TRBD1,CASSGEDGQVAFF,TGTGCCAGCAGCGGAGAGGACGGACAGGTGGCTTTCTTT
TRBV10-3,-,TRBJ2-1,TRBD2,CAISERSVSGRALEQFF,TGTGCCATCAGTGAGCGTTCGGTGAGCGGGAGGGCGCTTGAGCAGTTCTTC
TRBV9,-,TRBJ2-3,TRBD1,CASSVTGGSVTDTQYF,TGTGCCAGCAGCGTCACAGGGGGAAGTGTCACAGATACGCAGTATTTT
TRBV4-2,-,TRBJ2-1,TRBD2,CASSPLAGDLYNEQFF,TGTGCCAGCAGCCCCCTAGCGGGGGATCTCTACAATGAGCAGTTCTTC
TRBV20-1,-,TRBJ1-1,TRBD1,CSAPNRGGTEAFF,TGCAGTGCTCCAAACAGGGGCGGCACTGAAGCTTTCTTT
TRBV27,-,TRBJ1-2,-,CASRGHQLYGYTF,TGTGCCAGCCGCGGACACCAACTCTATGGCTACACCTTC
TRBV4-1,-,TRBJ1-2,-,CASSQARSKTDHGYTF,TGCGCCAGCAGCCAAGCGCGATCAAAAACAGACCATGGCTACACCTTC
TRBV13,-,TRBJ2-7,-,CASSPEGGGTYEQYF,TGTGCCAGCAGCCCGGAGGGTGGGGGAACCTACGAGCAGTACTTC
TRBV5-1,once,TRBJ2-1,-,CASSYAGQLYNEQFF,TGCGCCAGCAGCTATGCGGGCCAGCTTTACAATGAGCAGTTCTTC
TRBV5-6,-,TRBJ2-7,-,CASSFPVKPYEQYF,TGTGCCAGCAGCTTCCCCGTGAAGCCCTACGAGCAGTACTTC
TRBV16,-,TRBJ1-2,TRBD1,CASSQSTGDSYTF,TGTGCCAGCAGCCAATCAACAGGGGATAGCTACACCTTC
TRBV9,-,TRBJ2-7,-,CASSETGVNEQYF,TGTGCCAGCAGCGAGACAGGTGTGAACGAGCAGTACTTC
TRBV12-3/TRBV12-4,-,TRBJ2-3,-,CASSPVRTDTQYF,TGTGCCAGCAGTCCGGTCCGAACAGATACGCAGTATTTT
TRBV10-3,-,TRBJ1-2,-,CAITISSREGITTDGYTF,TGTGCCATCACCATATCCTCCAGGGAAGGTATCACGACAGATGGCTACACCTTC
TRBV2,-,TRBJ1-2,TRBD1,CASMGQGVPDGYGYTF,TGTGCCAGCATGGGGCAGGGGGTCCCGGATGGCTATGGCTACACCTTC
TRBV6-2/TRBV6-3,-,TRBJ2-1,TRBD1,CASDPGQAYNEQFF,TGTGCCAGCGACCCGGGACAGGCTTACAATGAGCAGTTCTTC
TRBV12-3/TRBV12-4,-,TRBJ2-1,TRBD2,CASSWWLAGARNEQFF,TGTGCCAGCAGTTGGTGGTTAGCGGGAGCGAGGAATGAGCAGTTCTTC
TRBV15,-,TRBJ2-1,TRBD2,CATSTSGGIHEQFF,TGTGCCACCAGCACCTCGGGAGGTATCCATGAGCAGTTCTTC
TRBV7-9,-,TRBJ2-3,TRBD2,CASSFEGRADTQYF,TGTGCCAGCAGCTTTGAGGGGAGGGCAGATACGCAGTATTTT
TRBV27,-,TRBJ2-7,-,CASSFVRGDEQYF,TGTGCCAGCAGTTTTGTGCGAGGGGACGAGCAGTACTTC
TRBV4-1,-,TRBJ2-7,-,CASSQVNSGYEQYF,TGCGCCAGCAGCCAAGTCAATAGCGGCTACGAGCAGTACTTC
TRBV20-1,-,TRBJ1-1,-,CSARELVRVATEAFF,TGCAGTGCTAGAGAGTTGGTGAGGGTAGCCACTGAAGCTTTCTTT
TRBV2,-,TRBJ2-7,-,CASTLAYEQYF,TGTGCCAGCACCCTTGCCTACGAGCAGTACTTC
TRBV4-1,-,TRBJ2-7,TRBD2,CASSVLLGSGRGEQYF,TGCGCCAGCAGCGTTCTACTGGGTAGCGGGAGAGGGGAGCAGTACTTC
TRBV12-3/TRBV12-4,-,TRBJ2-3,-,CASSRDQASLTVGADTQYF,TGTGCCAGCAGTCGGGACCAAGCGTCCCTCACCGTCGGGGCAGATACGCAGTATTTT
TRBV29-1,-,TRBJ1-1,-,CSAHRLNTEAFF,TGCAGCGCCCACCGTTTGAACACTGAAGCTTTCTTT
TRBV2,-,TRBJ2-7,-,CASSEPAYEQYF,TGTGCCAGCAGTGAACCCGCTTACGAGCAGTACTTC
TRBV9,-,TRBJ2-1,TRBD2,CASSLGTSGSRNEQFF,TGTGCCAGCAGCCTGGGGACTAGCGGGAGTAGGAATGAGCAGTTCTTC
TRBV6-2/TRBV6-3,-,TRBJ2-5,-,CASSYPPVDVYQQETQYF,TGTGCCAGCAGTTACCCACCCGTCGACGTCTACCAACAAGAGACCCAGTACTTC
TRBV14,once,TRBJ1-2,-,CASSRDRNYGYTF,TGTGCCAGCAGCCGGGACCGAAACTATGGCTACACCTTC
TRBV5-6,-,TRBJ1-2,TRBD1,CASSLVSPYRGLGHYGYTF,TGTGCCAGCAGCTTGGTATCGCCCTACAGGGGGCTCGGACACTATGGCTACACCTTC
TRBV9,-,TRBJ2-1,-,CASSVDIGGRHEQFF,TGTGCCAGCAGCGTAGACATCGGGGGACGCCATGAGCAGTTCTTC
TRBV6-5,-,TRBJ1-4,TRBD1,CASSYGQGNEKLFF,TGTGCCAGCAGTTACGGACAGGGTAATGAAAAACTGTTTTTT
TRBV7-8,-,TRBJ2-7,TRBD1,CASLSTGESYEQYF,TGTGCCAGCTTAAGTACAGGGGAATCCTACGAGCAGTACTTC
TRBV5-1,-,TRBJ1-5,-,CASSWGGVSGCGNQPQHF,TGCGCCAGCAGCTGGGGGGGAGTGTCGGGATGCGGCAATCAGCCCCAGCATTTT
TRBV7-2,-,TRBJ2-7,-,CASSLLPTAADYEQYF,TGTGCCAGCAGCTTACTCCCCACGGCGGCGGACTACGAGCAGTACTTC
TRBV27,-,TRBJ2-6,-,CASSSVVSGANVLTF,TGTGCCAGCAGTTCTGTGGTATCTGGGGCCAACGTCCTGACTTTC
TRBV10-3,-,TRBJ2-7,-,CAISANREDEQYF,TGTGCCATCAGTGCTAACAGGGAGGACGAGCAGTACTTC